The T cell receptor beta chain under discussion was sequenced for a study of T-cell memory formation after mild COVID-19 (dated by TCRdb to about 2021). Regarding the complete study: Most TCR sequence clusters were specific to one of the two donors. The cohort comprised two young, previously healthy adult volunteers, one female and one male. In a couple of donors, T-cell clones that expanded and contracted after mild COVID-19 were followed by sequencing TCRalpha and TCRbeta repertoires longitudinally.

Regarding this clonotype: Which antigen it targets is not known. The record has no base qualities; no much larger clone is one base away.

This sample was sequenced with an Illumina NovaSeq 6000. cDNA libraries for TCRalpha and TCRbeta were prepared by 5'RACE using constant-segment primers, with sample barcodes and unique molecular identifiers added. RNA was extracted from every sample with Trizol reagent. Library amplification was performed in two PCR steps, and a second sample barcode and Illumina TruSeq adapters were introduced in the second step. The libraries were sequenced on an Illumina NovaSeq using 2 x 150 bp paired-end reads. In the paper's pipeline: Reads were demultiplexed and collapsed into UMI-guided consensus sequences with migec v1.2.7. Using mixcr v2.1.11, the UMI consensuses were aligned to TRA and TRB V and J templates and assembled into clonotypes. Clonotypes were classified as expanded or contracted when called significant by both edgeR and NoisET, with noise models trained on biological replicates. For edgeR calls, a false discovery rate-adjusted p below 0.01 and a log2 fold-change threshold of 1 were applied. As an exploratory analysis of dynamics, max-normalized trajectories of the 1000 most abundant clonotypes were examined with PCA combined with hierarchical clustering. The CD4 or CD8 phenotype of responding clones was assigned using the separately sequenced CD4+ and CD8+ repertoires. TCRdb reprocessing: public reads trimmed at Q25 with fastp, clones called with MiXCR, in-frame beta chains kept. Merged by CDR3 protein, the rows form single entries marked with the most common genes and DNA. What appears here as the V and J calls and clone size reflects TCRdb's work, not the paper's. This sample comprises hundreds of thousands of distinct CDR3 sequences, 13% to 15% of them detected only once. The ten largest clones add up to roughly 22% of the sample.

Ficoll-Paque density gradient centrifugation was used to isolate PBMCs. Results and caveats for the whole study, not just this receptor: Clones contracting from day 15 to 85 had balanced CD4/CD8 phenotypes, while a second wave expanding from day 15 to 37 was biased towards CD4+. The second-wave clones that peaked on day 37 were not confirmed to be SARS-CoV-2 specific. Contracting CD4+ clones were located mainly in the CM and EM memory subsets, whereas CD8+ clones were found to be enriched in EMRA. Only a couple of mild cases were covered by the study, and larger cohorts that include severe cases with pre-infection samples were considered necessary. The detection of some responding clones in pre-infection memory suggests that pre-existing cross-reactive memory T cells joined the SARS-CoV-2 response.

Taken from cysteine to phenylalanine, the CDR3 has 14 residues. This entry keeps only the CDR3 DNA: 42 bases, framed from base 1. According to the germline V gene, CDR1 reads SNHLY and CDR2 reads FYNNEI. For this chain, trimming is 6 bases at the V end and 9 bases at the J end, and the number of junction bases without a gene match is 8. The sequencing input was PBMCs or a T cell subset sorted from them (not recorded which). The chain links TRBV2 with TRBJ2-5, and 12 bases in between align with TRBD1. The sequence came from a man younger than 35 who had mild COVID-19 (a few samples of this study predate the infection). The sample titles of this study are shuffled in the database, so cell type and time point are left out; the donor was told from shared clones. CDR3 sequence: CASSDRDRGQAQYF. DNA sequence: TGTGCCAGCAGCGACAGGGACAGGGGGCAGGCCCAGTACTTC.